The rows below give T cell receptor beta chains drawn from one sample of a study of radiotherapy plus CTLA-4 blockade in lung cancer. The data were produced by immunoSEQ multiplex PCR, yet TCRdb's version contains in-frame clones alone and is incomplete. This table holds 60,000 to 70,000 clones, about 80% found once. The sample was peripheral blood, taken from a patient treated with radiotherapy plus ipilimumab. The receptors here all came from a human donor with non-small cell lung cancer who had a complete response to radiotherapy plus ipilimumab. Each CDR3 is given with its conserved first and last residue. The D gene is left open where the match is weak. Size is stated for part of the rows, as once, few or many counts, or as a class when the clone is expanded.

clone_size j_call d_call v_call cdr3_nt cdr3_aa
NA TRBJ1-2 NA TRBV5-6 TGTGCCAGCAGCTTGTTACAGGGCGGCGGCTACACCTTC CASSLLQGGGYTF
NA TRBJ1-2 NA TRBV30 TGTGCCTGGAACGCCGGGACGGCCGCCGGGATCGGTGGCTACACCTTC CAWNAGTAAGIGGYTF
NA TRBJ2-3 NA TRBV19 TGTGCCAGTAGAAGTCGATCTACCAGGGGCACAGATACGCAGTATTTT CASRSRSTRGTDTQYF
NA TRBJ2-3 TRBD2 TRBV7-9 TGTGCCAGCAGCTCGCTCCCTAGCGGGAGTCTCAGGTTGGCAGATACGCAGTATTTT CASSSLPSGSLRLADTQYF
NA TRBJ2-7 NA TRBV6-5 TGTGCCAGCAGTTCTATAGTGGGTCACTCCTACGAGCAGTACTTC CASSSIVGHSYEQYF
NA TRBJ1-2 NA TRBV11-2 TGTGCCAGCAGCTCCTCGACAGTTGAGGGTGGCTACACCTTC CASSSSTVEGGYTF
NA TRBJ1-2 NA TRBV27 TGTGCCAGCAGTTTAAAGGGCCAGGACCACGGGGGCTACACCTTC CASSLKGQDHGGYTF
NA TRBJ1-5 NA TRBV4-3 TGCGCCAGCAGCCAAGATTACAGGAATAGCAATCAGCCCCAGCATTTT CASSQDYRNSNQPQHF
NA TRBJ1-2 NA TRBV11-2 TGTGCCAGCAGCCATCTAACGGGAAACTATGGCTACACCTTC CASSHLTGNYGYTF
NA TRBJ2-2 NA TRBV29-1 TGCAGCGTTGAGAGGGACACCCACACCGGGGAGCTGTTTTTT CSVERDTHTGELFF
NA TRBJ2-2 TRBD2 TRBV10-3 TGTGCCATCAGTCTAGCGGGGGAGAACACCGGGGAGCTGTTTTTT CAISLAGENTGELFF
NA TRBJ2-1 NA TRBV7-6 TGTGCCAGCAGCCAGGACGGCTACAATGAGCAGTTCTTC CASSQDGYNEQFF
NA TRBJ2-3 NA TRBV7-9 TGTGCCAGCAGCTTAGGGCGGACAGTTATCGATACGCAGTATTTT CASSLGRTVIDTQYF
NA TRBJ1-5 TRBD1 TRBV27 TGTGCCAGCAGTTTAAGGTACAGGGGGAGCAATCAGCCCCAGCATTTT CASSLRYRGSNQPQHF
NA TRBJ2-2 TRBD2 TRBV7-2 TGTGCCAGCAGCCGCCGGGACTATGCCGGGGAGCTGTTTTTT CASSRRDYAGELFF
NA TRBJ2-1 TRBD2 TRBV28 TGTGCCAGCCGGGGACTAGCGGCATACAATGAGCAGTTCTTC CASRGLAAYNEQFF
NA TRBJ1-1 NA TRBV19 TGTGCCACGTCGGACCGGTCCGGGGGCGCGGGCTCTGAAGCTTTCTTT CATSDRSGGAGSEAFF
NA TRBJ2-1 TRBD1 TRBV29-1 TGCAGCGTTCTCGAGGGACAGGGGGCCTACAATGAGCAGTTCTTC CSVLEGQGAYNEQFF
medium-sized TRBJ2-3 NA TRBV10-2 TGCGCCAGCAGTGAGTACGGCACAGATACGCAGTATTTT CASSEYGTDTQYF
NA TRBJ1-4 NA TRBV2 TGTGCCAGCAGACTGACAAGAACTAATGAAAAACTGTTTTTT CASRLTRTNEKLFF
few TRBJ1-3 NA TRBV11-2 TGTGCCAGCAGCTTGACAGGAAACACCATATATTTT CASSLTGNTIYF
NA TRBJ1-6 NA TRBV9 TGTGCCAGCAGCGTAGGCCTAGGGGGAATCTCCTATAATTCACCCCTCCACTTT CASSVGLGGISYNSPLHF
NA TRBJ1-1 TRBD1 TRBV7-9 TGTGCCACCCTTCCCAGGGGGTGGAACACTGAAGCTTTCTTT CATLPRGWNTEAFF
NA TRBJ2-2 NA TRBV7-9 TGTGCCAGCAGCTTTCGAGGGGACACCGGGGAGCTGTTTTTT CASSFRGDTGELFF
few TRBJ2-1 TRBD2 TRBV19 TGTGCCAGTAGTACACTAGCGGGGGCGTACAATGAGCAGTTCTTC CASSTLAGAYNEQFF
few TRBJ1-2 NA TRBV18 TGTGCCAGCTCACCAGGACAGACCTCCCGAACCTTCTATGGCTACACCTTC CASSPGQTSRTFYGYTF
NA TRBJ2-1 TRBD1 TRBV6-6 TGTGCCAGCAGTTACCCTACAGGGGTGACCGATGAGCAGTTCTTC CASSYPTGVTDEQFF
NA TRBJ1-1 NA TRBV6-6 TGTGCCAGCAGTTATGAGGGGGATACTGAAGCTTTCTTT CASSYEGDTEAFF
NA TRBJ1-4 NA TRBV11-3 TGTGCCAGCGGACTTGGGGGCTCAACTAATGAAAAACTGTTTTTT CASGLGGSTNEKLFF
few TRBJ1-5 NA TRBV11-3 TGTGCCAGCAGCTTAGGCGGACAGAGCAATCAGCCCCAGCATTTT CASSLGGQSNQPQHF
NA TRBJ1-1 NA TRBV19 TGTGCCAGTAGAACGATCGACACTGAAGCTTTCTTT CASRTIDTEAFF
NA TRBJ1-5 NA TRBV4-3 TGCGCCAGCAGCCAAGATAGGATAGGACCGCCTGGGAATCAGCCCCAGCATTTT CASSQDRIGPPGNQPQHF